This note documents a single T cell receptor beta chain sequence. This table comes from immunoSEQ multiplex PCR, and its TCRdb copy is limited to in-frame clones, with some not included. Among some 150,000 clones listed, roughly 87% were seen once. These data originate in a study of blood T cell repertoires in COVID-19. V lost 3 bases, J lost 4 bases, and 12 bases lay in between. The CDR3 has 14 residues. The germline V gene encodes CDR1 KGHSH and CDR2 LQKENI. Material: peripheral blood. This clonotype originated in an older woman with active or convalescent COVID-19. V is TRBV18 and J is TRBJ1-2; TRBD1 is a possible D gene (6 bases). The CDR3 coding sequence is TGTGCCAGCTCACCTCAGACAGGCTCCTATGGCTACACCTTC. Translated: CASSPQTGSYGYTF.